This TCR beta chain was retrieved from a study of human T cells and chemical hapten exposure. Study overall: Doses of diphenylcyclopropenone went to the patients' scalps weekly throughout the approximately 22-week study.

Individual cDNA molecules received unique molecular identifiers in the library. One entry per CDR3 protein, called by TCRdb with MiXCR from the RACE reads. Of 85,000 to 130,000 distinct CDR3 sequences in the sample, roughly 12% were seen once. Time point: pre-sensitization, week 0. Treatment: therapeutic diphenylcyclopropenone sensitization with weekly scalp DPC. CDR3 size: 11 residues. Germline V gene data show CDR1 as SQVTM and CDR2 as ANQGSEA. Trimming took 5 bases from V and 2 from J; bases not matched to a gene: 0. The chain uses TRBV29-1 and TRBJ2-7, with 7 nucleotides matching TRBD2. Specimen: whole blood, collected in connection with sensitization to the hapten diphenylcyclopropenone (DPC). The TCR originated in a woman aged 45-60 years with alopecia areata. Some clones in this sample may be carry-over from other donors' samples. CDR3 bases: TGCAGCGTTCGGGGGGCCTACGAGCAGTACTTC. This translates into CSVRGAYEQYF.